What follows describes a single T cell receptor (beta chain). This entry belongs to a study of blood T cell repertoires in COVID-19. Study-level background: Samples representing acute and convalescent COVID-19 were sourced from the United States, Italy and Spain.

Original methodology: From reference gene primer amplification, estimates of nucleated cell counts were derived. TCRdb's table, derived via immunoSEQ multiplex PCR, lists solely in-frame clones and lacks some. D and trimming come from the DNA, and the V and J calls and clone size come from that table. The sample has roughly 200,000 clones, 60% to 85% seen once. This CDR3 is built from 13 residues. V dropped 1 base and J dropped 8 bases, with 8 bases sitting between them. CDR1 SGHAT and CDR2 FQNNGV come from the germline V gene. Input material: peripheral blood. This chain joins TRBV11-2 and TRBJ2-2, with D perhaps TRBD2 (5 bases). The sequence derives from a woman between 70 and 85 years old with acute or convalescent COVID-19. The CDR3 coding sequence is TGTGCCAGCAGCTTAGGCCGGACTGGGGAGCTGTTTTTT. It specifies CASSLGRTGELFF. Using reference TRBV11-2 and TRBJ2-2 for the parts outside the CDR3, the full variable domain is EAGVAQSPRYKIIEKRQSVAFWCNPISGHATLYWYQQILGQGPKLLIQFQNNGVVDDSQLPKDRFSAERLKGVDSTLKIQPAKLEDSAVYLCASSLGRTGELFFGEGSRLTVL.